This entry lists 5 T cell receptor beta chains sequenced from one sample in a study of control samples from healthy donors and cancer patients. Repertoires were generated with immunoSEQ multiplex PCR, while TCRdb's copy carries only in-frame clones and drops some. The data contain around 140,000 clones, around 90% of them singletons. Sequences were obtained from blood. The receptors were gathered from a man aged 40-50 years in good health.

The V and J genes are TRBV7-2 and TRBJ1-1; D is unresolved. The germline V gene has CDR1 SGHTA and CDR2 FQGNSA. Trimming took off 3 bases at V and 2 bases at J, with 13 bases between the two ends. There are 15 residues in the CDR3. DNA for the CDR3: TGTGCCAGCAGCTTGGACCCAGGTTTCAACACTGAAGCTTTCTTT. Translated, it gives CASSLDPGFNTEAFF.

The J gene is TRBJ1-2, the V gene TRBV7-9; D call uncertain. CDR3 length equals 14 residues. The V end lost 5 bases, the J end lost 5 bases, and 15 bases lay between the germline ends. CDR1 and CDR2 (germline): SEHNR, FQNEAQ (reference sequence). CDR3 nucleotide sequence: TGTGCCAGCAGCCGTTTGTACAACGAGTATGGCTACACCTTC. It specifies CASSRLYNEYGYTF. Complete variable domain (other parts from reference TRBV7-9 and TRBJ1-2): DTGVSQNPRHKITKRGQNVTFRCDPISEHNRLYWYRQTLGQGPEFLTYFQNEAQLEKSRLLSDRFSAERPKGSFSTLEIQRTEQGDSAMYLCASSRLYNEYGYTFGSGTRLTVV.

This clone was detected only once. The chain recombines TRBV29-1 with TRBJ1-2, with 9 bases lining up with TRBD1. Germline CDR1 is SQVTM and CDR2 is ANQGSEA. V gave up 6 bases and J gave up 4 bases; unmatched junction bases: 6. This CDR3 is 13 amino acids long. The CDR3 here is CSVHRGLAYGYTF. CDR3 sequence (DNA): TGCAGCGTCCACAGGGGGCTAGCCTATGGCTACACCTTC.

The chain joins TRBV6-1 to TRBJ1-2; no definite D call. Trimming removed 3 bases at V and 4 bases at J, with 18 bases between. The V gene's germline CDR1 is MNHNS and CDR2 SASEGT. This CDR3 has 16 residues. CDR3 in DNA: TGTGCCAGCAGTGACCTCGGGCCTCCTAAGGGCTATGGCTACACCTTC. This gives the protein CASSDLGPPKGYGYTF.

This clone turned up a few times. The chain joins TRBV6-4 to TRBJ2-1; TRBD2 matches 14 bases. In germline, CDR1 is MRHNA, CDR2 SNTAGT. This CDR3 spans 16 amino acids. Trimming cost V 5 bases and J 6 bases; bases outside gene matches: 6. CDR3 residues: CASSITGTSGSNEQFF. The DNA of the CDR3 is TGTGCCAGCAGTATTACCGGGACTAGCGGGAGCAATGAGCAGTTCTTC.